The 13 T cell receptor beta chains in this list originate from one sample, sequenced in a study of blood T cell repertoires in COVID-19. The table came from immunoSEQ multiplex PCR; TCRdb's copy has only in-frame clones and leaves some out. The repertoire includes over 400,000 clones, approximately 83% of them detected once, and 3% to 4% sits in the top ten. Sequences were obtained from peripheral blood. Every receptor here comes from a human donor in a cohort sampled during active COVID-19.

This chain joins TRBV6-2 or TRBV6-3 and TRBJ1-3; 7 bases map to TRBD1. Unmatched junction bases numbered 1, after V lost 5 bases and J lost 3 bases. Germline assignment: CDR1 MNHEY and CDR2 SVGEGT. The CDR3 runs to 13 residues. CDR3 in amino acids: CASSGDSGNTIYF. DNA for the CDR3: TGTGCCAGCAGTGGGGACAGTGGAAACACCATATATTTT.

The rearrangement uses TRBV2 and TRBJ2-1, with 14 bases fitting TRBD2. Germline CDR1 SNHLY, CDR2 FYNNEI. V lost 2 bases and J lost 7; bases outside the gene matches: 13. There are 19 residues in the CDR3. The CDR3 is CASSELTSGRAIDVNEQFF. The CDR3, as DNA: TGTGCCAGCAGTGAATTGACTAGCGGGAGGGCCATTGACGTGAATGAGCAGTTCTTC.

This clone was counted many times. The V and J genes are TRBV2 and TRBJ1-1; D might be TRBD1 (6 bases). Germline V gives CDR1 SNHLY, CDR2 FYNNEI. This CDR3 contains 14 residues. The V gene lost 10 bases and the J gene lost 0 bases, with 15 bases spanning the gap. The CDR3 nucleotides are TGTGCCAACGACGGGACATTCATGAACACTGAAGCTTTCTTT. It translates to CANDGTFMNTEAFF.

The rearrangement uses TRBV2 and TRBJ2-7, with 12 positions matching TRBD2. The CDR3 is 15 residues long. Germline V CDR1 and CDR2: SNHLY, FYNNEI. The J segment lost 9 bases and the V segment lost 7 bases, leaving 13 bases of the junction unmatched. CDR3 DNA sequence: TGTGCCAGCATTAACCCGACTAGCGGGAGACGTGGGCAGTACTTC. Its protein product is CASINPTSGRRGQYF. The full variable domain, completed using reference TRBV2 and TRBJ2-7, is EPEVTQTPSHQVTQMGQEVILRCVPISNHLYFYWYRQILGQKVEFLVSFYNNEISEKSEIFDDQFSVERPDGSNFTLKIRSTKLEDSAMYFCASINPTSGRRGQYFGPGTRLTVT.

A single count supports this clone. The rearrangement uses TRBV5-6 and TRBJ1-1, with D possibly being TRBD1 (6 bases). The germline gives CDR1 SGHDT, CDR2 YYEEEE. V was trimmed by 0 bases and J by 1 base, leaving 7 bases between them. CDR3 length: 14 amino acids. This chain's CDR3 is CASSLGTANTEAFF. In DNA, the CDR3 is TGTGCCAGCAGCTTGGGGACAGCGAACACTGAAGCTTTCTTT.

The gene calls are TRBV27 and TRBJ1-1; 10 bases match TRBD1. V was clipped by 6 bases and J by 1 base; unmatched bases: 11. Germline V gene data show CDR1 as MNHEY and CDR2 as SMNVEV (reference sequence). The CDR3 is made up of 17 amino acids. The DNA of the CDR3 is TGTGCCAGCAGCCCCACCGACAGGGGGCTAACGAACACTGAAGCTTTCTTT. Its translation: CASSPTDRGLTNTEAFF.

The chain joins TRBV7-8 to TRBJ1-2; 8 bases match TRBD1. CDR3 length: 16 residues. J gave up 9 bases and V 5 bases, and 17 bases lay outside the gene matches. Germline V gene sequence: CDR1 SGHVS, CDR2 FQNEAQ. The CDR3 is CASSKGIRQGAMSYTF. CDR3 DNA: TGTGCCAGCAGCAAAGGGATCCGGCAGGGGGCAATGAGCTACACCTTC.

This clone appeared a few times. The chain couples TRBV7-9 to TRBJ2-1; 7 positions agree with TRBD2. The CDR3 consists of 12 residues. CDR1 is SEHNR and CDR2 is FQNEAQ in the germline V gene (reference sequence). V dropped 5 bases and J dropped 10; count of bases not matched to a gene: 5. CDR3 DNA: TGTGCCAGCAGCCCAGGGACTATGGAGCAGTTCTTC. Protein sequence: CASSPGTMEQFF.

V is TRBV3-1 (or the pseudogene TRBV3-2) and J is TRBJ2-7; the match to TRBD2 covers 8 bases. Germline CDR1 is LGHDT and CDR2 is YNNKEL (reference sequence). This CDR3 is 15 amino acids long. The junction had 5 bases not matched to a gene; V was cut back by 1 base and J by 3 bases. DNA for the CDR3: TGTGCCAGCAGCCAAGCAAGAGCGGGAGTCTACGAGCAGTACTTC. This codes for CASSQARAGVYEQYF.

The chain carries TRBV5-6 and TRBJ1-3; possibly TRBD1 for D (6 bases). Trimming took off 1 base at V and 4 bases at J, with 12 bases between the two ends. Germline CDR1 SGHDT, CDR2 YYEEEE. This CDR3 is 15 amino acids long. The DNA of the CDR3 is TGTGCCAGCAGCTTGCGGGGGGCAGAAGGAAACACCATATATTTT. Protein sequence: CASSLRGAEGNTIYF.

The chain carries TRBV13 and TRBJ1-1, with 8 positions matching TRBD1. The ends lost 1 base at V and 3 bases at J; junction bases unmatched: 16. There are 19 residues in the CDR3. Germline CDR1 PRHDT, CDR2 FYEKMQ (reference sequence). This chain's CDR3 is CASSLAFRGQSSPYTEAFF. The CDR3 region has the DNA TGTGCCAGCAGCTTAGCCTTCAGGGGGCAATCCTCCCCCTACACTGAAGCTTTCTTT.

This clone was observed once. This chain uses TRBV28 with TRBJ1-2; no reliable D call. Trimming took off 2 bases at V and 6 bases at J, with 7 bases between the two ends. The CDR3 has 12 amino acids. Germline CDR1 reads MDHEN; CDR2 reads SYDVKM. The CDR3 loop is CASSLERNGYTF. Written as DNA, the CDR3 is TGTGCCAGCAGTTTAGAGAGGAATGGCTACACCTTC.

The chain uses TRBV7-3 and TRBJ1-4; maybe TRBD1 (6 bases). V was shortened by 3 bases and J by 8 bases, with 13 bases between the two germline ends. CDR1 SGHTA and CDR2 FQGTGA come from the germline V gene. The CDR3 consists of 14 residues. DNA for the CDR3: TGTGCCAGCAGCTTTCAGGGGCCAGGGGAAAAACTGTTTTTT. Protein: CASSFQGPGEKLFF.